This TCR beta chain is from a study of blood T cell repertoires in COVID-19 (dated by TCRdb to 2018 to 2021). For the study in its entirety: The collaborator samples originated in the United States, Italy and Spain and spanned the acute and convalescent phases of COVID-19. The material from the prospective study consisted of cDNA or gDNA derived from T cells, B-cell-depleted T cells, or PBMCs. Subjects who had been exposed to COVID-19, were actively infected with it, or had recovered from it provided the deeply sampled blood TCRbeta repertoires that made up the dataset. A freely available public database, intended as a resource for researchers studying the immune response to SARS-CoV-2, is where the repertoires were released. Samples came from the ongoing ImmuneRACE study (first 160 participants) plus 1,254 subjects from 6 global collaborators. Sample metadata almost always included a de-identified subject ID, COVID-19 status, age in years and sex. HLA class I and class II types, where available, came from metadata supplied by the sample provider rather than from assay-based typing. Broader findings and caveats from the paper: How much clinical and demographic metadata was included differed by source and by participant, and the metadata was provided uncurated.

TCRbeta CDR3 regions were amplified from genomic DNA by means of the immunoSEQ Assay, a bias-controlled multiplex PCR. Processing in the source paper ran as follows. Within the assay, amplification of reference gene primers was used to estimate how many nucleated cells each sample contained. To quantify the absolute abundance of each unique TCRbeta CDR3 rearrangement, sequence reads were collapsed and filtered. For each sample, productive Simpson clonality was calculated by taking the square root of Simpson's diversity index across productive rearrangements. TCRdb mirrors the immuneACCESS table, restricted to in-frame sequences. Some clones are absent from its copies; in checked studies, under half trace to an unresolved V gene, and the reason for the others is unknown. From that table come the V and J calls and clone size; the DNA was used to work out D and trimming. Across this sample there are fewer than 350,000 clones, with 90% seen only once. The ten largest make up about 1.7% of the sample.

Participants in the prospective study were aged roughly 18 to 100 years, lived in about two dozen United States geographic areas, and enrolled through a virtual design. To assign participants to cohorts, the prospective study relied on clinical history that participants themselves reported in a screening survey and a study questionnaire. Mobile phlebotomists in the prospective study collected whole blood, serum and a nasopharyngeal or oropharyngeal swab from every participant. Participants in the prospective study had the option to provide additional blood draws and questionnaires over a roughly 2-month period. Before DNA extraction, blood samples from the prospective study were shipped at room temperature or frozen. A word on this clone: No cognate antigen has been identified for it. Per-nucleotide qualities are absent, and no much larger clonotype sits a single base away.

From the cysteine up to the phenylalanine, the CDR3 has a length of 16 residues. The read is trimmed to its CDR3 DNA, 48 bases read in frame from base 1. From the germline V gene, CDR1 is SGHDT and CDR2 is YYEEEE. From V the trimming removes 4 bases and from J it removes 4 bases, while the gene matches leave 12 bases of the junction unaccounted for. This TCR came from a woman aged 18-30 years with acute COVID-19. Sample: PBMCs or T cells enriched from blood (not recorded which). The sequence joins TRBV5-6 to TRBJ2-7; 9 bases in the junction line up with TRBD1. CDR3 region: CASSAGSWTGVYEQYF. The DNA sequence follows: TGTGCCAGCAGCGCCGGTAGTTGGACAGGGGTTTACGAGCAGTACTTC.